Presented here are 19 T cell receptor beta chains from one specimen sequenced in a study of T cell responses to AZD1222 COVID-19 vaccine. The repertoire was sequenced with immunoSEQ multiplex PCR; TCRdb's copy has only in-frame clones and lacks some. The sample has tens of thousands of clones; roughly 90% are singletons. Material: peripheral blood, obtained 28 days after the second AZD1222 dose. The receptors derive from an adult who received the AZD1222 COVID-19 vaccine.

The chain couples TRBV5-4 to TRBJ2-4; 7 bases agree with TRBD1. The CDR3 totals 13 residues. V gave up 4 bases and J gave up 9 bases; unmatched junction bases: 7. The germline V gene has CDR1 SGHNT and CDR2 YYREEE (reference sequence). CDR3 region: CASSMDRNGIQYF. DNA for the CDR3: TGTGCCAGCAGCATGGACAGGAATGGCATTCAGTACTTC.

The chain is built from TRBV4-2 and TRBJ2-7, with 7 nucleotides matching TRBD2. V was clipped by 4 bases and J by 7 bases; unmatched bases: 7. Looked up from germline, CDR1 is LGHNA and CDR2 is YNFKEQ. This CDR3 has 13 residues. The CDR3 loop is CASSPREAGEQYF. For the CDR3, the DNA is TGTGCCAGCAGCCCCCGGGAGGCGGGAGAGCAGTACTTC.

The rearrangement uses TRBV19 and TRBJ2-5; D gene uncertain. The CDR3 sequence is 15 residues long. With 3 bases removed from V and 2 bases from J, the gap between germline ends came to 13 bases. The germline V gene encodes CDR1 LNHDA and CDR2 SQIVND (reference sequence). CDR3 sequence (DNA): TGTGCCAGTAGTATTGGGAACAGCCAACAAGAGACCCAGTACTTC. Amino acids: CASSIGNSQQETQYF.

This clone was counted once. The CDR3 here is CASKMGGQETQYF. The CDR3 DNA is TGTGCCAGTAAGATGGGAGGGCAAGAGACCCAGTACTTC. The chain links TRBV19 to TRBJ2-5; 7 bases line up with TRBD2. CDR3 length: 13 amino acids. The V segment lost 7 bases and the J segment 2 bases; nucleotides outside the gene matches: 4. Germline CDR1 LNHDA, CDR2 SQIVND (reference sequence).

The rearrangement links TRBV6-5 to TRBJ1-1; 8 bases fit TRBD1. Germline V gene data show CDR1 as MNHEY and CDR2 as SVGAGI. J was trimmed by 4 bases and V by 9 bases; bases with no gene match: 10. The CDR3 runs to 14 residues. The chain's CDR3 is CASTPGGAITEAFF. The CDR3 DNA reads TGTGCCAGTACCCCAGGGGGCGCGATCACTGAAGCTTTCTTT.

This clone has a single count. This sequence joins TRBV7-2 and TRBJ2-7; 10 bases map to TRBD2. The V gene end was trimmed by 1 base and the J gene end by 3 bases; junction bases not matched to a gene: 3. The CDR3 is made up of 15 amino acids. Germline lookup yields CDR1 SGHTA and CDR2 FQGNSA. The CDR3 spells CASSLEASGGYEQYF. DNA of the CDR3: TGTGCCAGCAGCTTAGAGGCTAGCGGGGGCTACGAGCAGTACTTC.

V and J are TRBV10-3 and TRBJ2-7; D assignment may be TRBD1 or TRBD2 (5 bases each). Germline V lookup: CDR1 ENHRY, CDR2 SYGVKD. The CDR3 runs 15 residues. Trimming removed 0 bases from V and 3 bases from J, with 12 bases in between. DNA of the CDR3: TGTGCCATCAGTGAGTCCTCAGGGACGCGCTACGAGCAGTACTTC. It specifies CAISESSGTRYEQYF.

This clone was detected once. The V gene is TRBV6-5, the J gene TRBJ1-3; D is undetermined. This CDR3 contains 14 residues. The V end was cut by 5 bases, the J end by 0 bases, with 8 bases between. Germline V gene sequence: CDR1 MNHEY, CDR2 SVGAGI. The CDR3 reads CASSQLGSGNTIYF. CDR3 bases: TGTGCCAGCAGTCAATTGGGCTCTGGAAACACCATATATTTT.

This chain links TRBV5-4 with TRBJ2-7, with 11 bases identical to TRBD1. Germline CDR1 SGHNT, CDR2 YYREEE (reference sequence). V trimming: 1 base; J trimming: 5 bases; junction bases outside the gene matches: 5. The CDR3 contains 15 residues. The CDR3 DNA is TGTGCCAGCAGCTTGACCGGGACAGGGGGTCACGAGCAGTACTTC. Protein sequence: CASSLTGTGGHEQYF.

The chain joins TRBV7-9 to TRBJ1-2, with a possible D match to TRBD1 (5 bases). Germline CDR1 SEHNR, CDR2 FQNEAQ (reference sequence). V lost 1 base and J 6 bases, leaving 12 bases between the germline ends. The CDR3 has 14 residues. The CDR3 DNA is TGTGCCAGCAGCTTAGGTCTTGAAGGGGATGGCTACACCTTC. Its translation is CASSLGLEGDGYTF. The entire variable domain, with the rest obtained from reference TRBV7-9 and TRBJ1-2, is as follows: DTGVSQNPRHKITKRGQNVTFRCDPISEHNRLYWYRQTLGQGPEFLTYFQNEAQLEKSRLLSDRFSAERPKGSFSTLEIQRTEQGDSAMYLCASSLGLEGDGYTFGSGTRLTVV.

The V gene is TRBV7-6, the J gene TRBJ1-5; no clear D. Trimming removed 3 bases at V and 7 bases at J, with 16 bases between. The CDR3 extends over 15 amino acids. Looked up from germline, CDR1 is SGHVS and CDR2 is FNYEAQ. CDR3 nucleotides: TGTGCCAGCAGCTTTAGAGGTTTTAAAGGGCAGCCCCAGCATTTT. Translated: CASSFRGFKGQPQHF.

The chain recombines TRBV6-5 with TRBJ1-6, with TRBD1 identical over 10 bases. The CDR3 has 16 residues. V lost 0 bases, J lost 10 bases, and 6 bases stayed unmatched. Germline values: CDR1 MNHEY, CDR2 SVGAGI. The CDR3 region has the DNA TGTGCCAGCAGTTACTCCGGACAGGGGGGACCCTCACCCCTCCACTTT. As protein: CASSYSGQGGPSPLHF.

J is TRBJ2-1 and V is TRBV6-5; 10 positions match TRBD2. The junction had 10 bases not matched to a gene; V was cut back by 2 bases and J by 9 bases. This CDR3 spans 16 amino acids. Germline-derived CDR1 and CDR2 are MNHEY and SVGAGI. The CDR3 loop is CASSYGPPSGRGEQFF. DNA of the CDR3: TGTGCCAGCAGTTACGGCCCCCCGAGCGGGAGGGGTGAGCAGTTCTTC.

The DNA of the CDR3 is TGTGCCAGCAGCTTGGGAGAGGGCAGGGAAAAACTGTTTTTT. Protein: CASSLGEGREKLFF. The chain employs TRBV5-4 and TRBJ1-4; the D is unclear. The CDR3 totals 14 residues. The germline V gene has CDR1 SGHNT and CDR2 YYREEE (reference sequence). The V and J ends lost 0 bases and 8 bases respectively, with 11 bases between them.

The V gene is TRBV24-1, the J gene TRBJ1-5; D gene unclear. Germline lookup yields CDR1 KGHDR and CDR2 SFDVKD. Trimming left V 0 bases short and J 4 bases short, with 0 bases between. The CDR3 is 12 amino acids. For the CDR3, the DNA is TGTGCCACCAGTGATTTGAATCAGCCCCAGCATTTT. Translated, it gives CATSDLNQPQHF.

V and J are TRBV3-1 (or the pseudogene TRBV3-2) and TRBJ2-3; D may match TRBD1 or TRBD2 (6 bases each). The CDR3 is 16 amino acids. Deletions cut 0 bases from V and 7 bases from J, with 17 bases between. Per germline, CDR1 LGHDT and CDR2 YNNKEL (reference sequence). CDR3 in DNA: TGTGCCAGCAGCCAAGAAGTGAGCGGAGGGGGGTATACGCAGTATTTT. It codes for CASSQEVSGGGYTQYF.

The J gene is TRBJ2-7, the V gene TRBV27, with 8 bases identical to TRBD2. With 8 bases clipped from V and 5 bases from J, the junction kept 11 bases outside the gene matches. CDR1 and CDR2 (germline): MNHEY, SMNVEV (reference sequence). This CDR3 is built from 14 residues. The CDR3 DNA reads TGTGCCAGCCCTCAGAGCGGGAGATTCCACGAGCAGTACTTC. Amino acid sequence: CASPQSGRFHEQYF.

The chain carries TRBV3-1 (or the pseudogene TRBV3-2) and TRBJ1-4, with 9 bases fitting TRBD1. There are 17 residues in the CDR3. Germline V gene data show CDR1 as LGHDT and CDR2 as YNNKEL (reference sequence). After removal of 4 bases from V and 8 bases from J, the junction contained 14 bases not matched to a gene. The CDR3 region is CASSPLPGQGREEKLFF. The CDR3 DNA is TGTGCCAGCAGCCCTTTGCCGGGACAGGGACGGGAAGAAAAACTGTTTTTT.

V gene TRBV5-4 combines with J gene TRBJ2-3; 7 nucleotides line up with TRBD1. The CDR3 loop spans 17 amino acids. Germline CDR1 SGHNT, CDR2 YYREEE (reference sequence). Trimming took 4 bases from V and 3 from J; bases not matched to a gene: 14. CDR3 sequence: CASSPPGQALHTDTQYF. Here the CDR3 DNA reads TGTGCCAGCAGCCCCCCCGGACAGGCACTTCATACAGATACGCAGTATTTT.